These T cell receptor beta chains were read from a single sample in a study of blood T cell repertoires in COVID-19. Generated by immunoSEQ multiplex PCR, the TCRdb table keeps only in-frame clones and is missing some. The data contain roughly 170,000 clones, approximately 80% of them singletons. The sample taken for sequencing was PBMCs or T cells enriched from blood (not recorded which). These receptors all come from a man aged 50-59 years who had recovered from COVID-19. Both conserved end residues are part of each CDR3. A D gene is named only where the DNA matches it firmly. The listing skips clone size in some rows; elsewhere it reads once, few, many or a size class.

abundance,d_gene,j_gene,v_gene,CDR3nt,CDR3aa
-,TRBD1,TRBJ1-5,TRBV18,TGTGCCAGCTCACTCGACAGGGGAAATAGCAATCAGCCCCAGCATTTT,CASSLDRGNSNQPQHF
-,TRBD2,TRBJ2-5,TRBV7-2,TGTGCCAGCAGCGGACCCCCGGGAGGCAAAGAGACCCAGTACTTC,CASSGPPGGKETQYF
once,TRBD1,TRBJ1-6,TRBV28,TGTGCCAGCAGTTCCCGGGACAGGTATAATTCACCCCTCCACTTT,CASSSRDRYNSPLHF
-,TRBD1,TRBJ2-2,TRBV19,TGTGCCAGTAGTCTCCGGGACAGGAACACCGGGGAGCTGTTTTTT,CASSLRDRNTGELFF
-,-,TRBJ1-4,TRBV27,TGTGCCAGCAGTTTTGGTAGTAATGAAAAACTGTTTTTT,CASSFGSNEKLFF
-,-,TRBJ1-2,TRBV4-2,TGTGCCAGCAGCCAAGATATGGGGCCAAGGGGCTACACCTTC,CASSQDMGPRGYTF
-,-,TRBJ1-1,TRBV10-1,TGCGCCAGCAGGGACTCGGACAGGAACACTGAAGCTTTCTTT,CASRDSDRNTEAFF
-,TRBD1,TRBJ2-7,TRBV7-9,TGTGCCAGCAGCCTCGGGACAGGGGGCTTCTCGGGCGAGCAGTACTTC,CASSLGTGGFSGEQYF
-,-,TRBJ1-2,TRBV5-5,TGTGCCAGCAGCTTGGCCGCGGGGCGGCGGCTGGATGGCTACACCTTC,CASSLAAGRRLDGYTF
-,TRBD2,TRBJ2-7,TRBV19,TGTGCCAGTAGTATATATGGAGCGGGGTCCTACGAGCAGTACTTC,CASSIYGAGSYEQYF
-,-,TRBJ1-4,TRBV19,TGTGCCAGCATGGGCTCTAGAGTAGGGGTGTTTTTT,CASMGSRVGVFF
-,-,TRBJ1-5,TRBV27,TGTGCCAGCAGTTTATCGCGGGGACCTCAGCCCCAGCATTTT,CASSLSRGPQPQHF
-,-,TRBJ2-6,TRBV18,TGTGCCAGCTCACCCAGGGCGGTGGCTGGGGCCAACGTCCTGACTTTC,CASSPRAVAGANVLTF
-,TRBD1,TRBJ2-5,TRBV25-1,TGTGCCAGCAGTGAATCTCGACAGGGGGAGACCCAGTACTTC,CASSESRQGETQYF